One sample yielded the 8 T cell receptor beta chains listed below, sequenced in a study of shared clonotypes between healthy human individuals (TCRdb year 2020). Library preparation was by the immunoSEQ multiplex PCR assay. What TCRdb holds here is the immuneACCESS table cut down to in-frame rearrangements. Part of the clones is not present; checked against another copy, under half of the missing clones reflect an unresolved V gene, and the others are unexplained. The sample table contains some 2.4 million clones; only one count was recorded for more than 85% of them. Around 0.4% of the sample belongs to the ten largest clones. Material for sequencing was naive CD4+ T cells from PBMCs. Sample cell subset or site, as interpreted from the label and publication: CD45RA+ positively selected. These receptors all stem from a man between 18 and 35 years old in good health. Some clones in this sample may be carry-over from other donors' samples.

Notes on this clone: The sample contains more than one DNA sequence encoding this CDR3. The V gene is TRBV28, the J gene TRBJ2-7; D remains ambiguous. This CDR3 has 11 residues. Trimming cost V 6 bases and J 2 bases, with 5 bases left between them. From germline, CDR1 is MDHEN and CDR2 SYDVKM. The chain's CDR3 is CASSPAYEQYF. The CDR3, as DNA: TGTGCCAGCAGCCCTGCCTACGAGCAGTACTTC.

The chain recombines TRBV7-2 with TRBJ2-5; D is unclear. V was trimmed by 3 bases and J by 3 bases, leaving 17 bases between them. Per the germline V gene, CDR1 is SGHTA and CDR2 is FQGNSA. The CDR3 spans 16 residues. The CDR3 region is CASSFSGPRPEETQYF. CDR3 DNA sequence: TGTGCCAGCAGCTTCTCCGGGCCGCGTCCCGAAGAGACCCAGTACTTC.

Here the CDR3 reads CASSFRRDGTHGYTF. The CDR3 region has the DNA TGTGCCAGCAGTTTCCGCCGGGACGGGACCCATGGCTACACCTTC. The chain combines TRBV28 with TRBJ1-2; TRBD1 is a possible D gene (5 bases). The CDR3 sequence is 15 residues long. The V gene lost 3 bases and the J gene lost 6 bases, with 17 bases spanning the gap. Germline V gene data show CDR1 as MDHEN and CDR2 as SYDVKM.

This clone appeared a single time. In the same sample, other DNA sequences code for this CDR3. The J gene is TRBJ2-2, the V gene TRBV28; D uncertain. The V gene lost 2 bases and the J gene lost 5 bases, with 6 bases spanning the gap. Germline CDR1 is MDHEN and CDR2 is SYDVKM. The CDR3 totals 13 residues. The CDR3 bases are TGTGCCAGCAGTTTAGATGGGACCGGGGAGCTGTTTTTT. This codes for CASSLDGTGELFF.

Concerning this clone: Other DNA sequences from this sample encode an identical CDR3 as well. The rearrangement joins TRBV19 to TRBJ2-7; a possible D gene is TRBD2 (5 bases). The CDR3 contains 14 residues. The V end lost 1 base, the J end lost 4 bases, and 11 bases lay between the germline ends. The germline V gene has CDR1 LNHDA and CDR2 SQIVND (reference sequence). The CDR3 reads CASSIGRGPYEQYF. In DNA, the CDR3 is TGTGCCAGTAGTATAGGACGGGGTCCTTACGAGCAGTACTTC. The variable domain in full, completed from reference TRBV19 and TRBJ2-7, reads DGGITQSPKYLFRKEGQNVTLSCEQNLNHDAMYWYRQDPGQGLRLIYYSQIVNDFQKGDIAEGYSVSREKKESFPLTVTSAQKNPTAFYLCASSIGRGPYEQYFGPGTRLTVT.

This clone was recorded only once. This chain uses TRBV29-1 with TRBJ1-3; no clear D. Looked up from germline, CDR1 is SQVTM and CDR2 is ANQGSEA. With 4 bases removed from V and 2 bases from J, the gap between germline ends came to 9 bases. CDR3 size: 13 residues. This chain's CDR3 is CSVAQTAGNTIYF. The DNA of the CDR3 is TGCAGCGTTGCCCAAACGGCTGGAAACACCATATATTTT.

This clone showed up just once. V and J are TRBV11-3 and TRBJ2-7, with D tentatively TRBD1 (7 bases). Germline lookup yields CDR1 SGHNT and CDR2 YENEEA. The length of the CDR3 is 14 residues. V was pared by 5 bases and J by 0 bases, with 11 bases between. The CDR3 loop reads CASSPQGGSYEQYF. Written as DNA, the CDR3 is TGTGCCAGCAGCCCCCAGGGGGGCTCCTACGAGCAGTACTTC.

This clone was observed once. The rearrangement joins TRBV28 to TRBJ2-2; no reliable D call. Trimming took off 5 bases at V and 0 bases at J, with 19 bases between the two ends. This CDR3 contains 18 residues. CDR1 and CDR2 (germline): MDHEN, SYDVKM. CDR3 in DNA: TGTGCCAGCAGTCCCCTAAGAGGCGGCCGATCGAACACCGGGGAGCTGTTTTTT. Translated, it gives CASSPLRGGRSNTGELFF. Full variable domain (outside the CDR3, taken from reference TRBV28 and TRBJ2-2): DVKVTQSSRYLVKRTGEKVFLECVQDMDHENMFWYRQDPGLGLRLIYFSYDVKMKEKGDIPEGYSVSREKKERFSLILESASTNQTSMYLCASSPLRGGRSNTGELFFGEGSRLTVL.